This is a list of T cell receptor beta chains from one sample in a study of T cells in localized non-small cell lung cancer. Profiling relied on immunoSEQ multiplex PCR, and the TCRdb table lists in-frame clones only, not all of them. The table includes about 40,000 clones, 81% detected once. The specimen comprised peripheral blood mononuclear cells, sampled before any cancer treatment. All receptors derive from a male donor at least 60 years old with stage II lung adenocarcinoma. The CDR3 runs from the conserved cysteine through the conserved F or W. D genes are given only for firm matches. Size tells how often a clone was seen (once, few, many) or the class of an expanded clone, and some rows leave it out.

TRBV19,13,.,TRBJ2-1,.,TGTGCCAGTAGTATAGGTACTAACAATGAGCAGTTCTTC,CASSIGTNNEQFF
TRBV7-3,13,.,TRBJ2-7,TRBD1,TGTGCCAGCAGCATGGGACAGGGCTACGAGCAGTACTTC,CASSMGQGYEQYF
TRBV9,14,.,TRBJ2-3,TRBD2,TGTGCCAGCAGCTTAACTAGCGGCACAGATACGCAGTATTTT,CASSLTSGTDTQYF
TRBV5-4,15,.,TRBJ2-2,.,TGTGCCAGCAGCTTGGCGGGGGCGGGAGCCGGGGAGCTGTTTTTT,CASSLAGAGAGELFF
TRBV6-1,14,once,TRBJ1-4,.,TGTGCCAGCAATGTCAGGGGCGCTTGGGAAAAACTGTTTTTT,CASNVRGAWEKLFF
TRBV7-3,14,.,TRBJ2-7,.,TGTGCCAGCAGCTTGGGGGCGGGAGTTGGAGAGCAGTACTTC,CASSLGAGVGEQYF
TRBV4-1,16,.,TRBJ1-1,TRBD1,TGCGCCAGCAGCCGCGCGGACAGGGCCCAGGATACTGAAGCTTTCTTT,CASSRADRAQDTEAFF
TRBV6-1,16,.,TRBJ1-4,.,TGTGCCAGCAGTGAAAGTGTAACAACGGGATTTGGAAAACTGTTTTTT,CASSESVTTGFGKLFF
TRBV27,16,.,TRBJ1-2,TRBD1,TGTGCCAGCAGCATCGGGGGGGACAGACTTTTCTATGGCTACACCTTC,CASSIGGDRLFYGYTF
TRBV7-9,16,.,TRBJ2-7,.,TGTGCCAGCAGCGAGATGTCGAGCGCGCGCGTCTACGAGCAGTACTTC,CASSEMSSARVYEQYF
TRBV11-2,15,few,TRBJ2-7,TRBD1,TGTGCCAGCAGCTTCGACAGGGGTAGCGGCTACGAGCAGTACTTC,CASSFDRGSGYEQYF
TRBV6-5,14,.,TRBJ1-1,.,TGTGCCAGCAGTTCCTCAGGGAGCGGAACTGAAGCTTTCTTT,CASSSSGSGTEAFF
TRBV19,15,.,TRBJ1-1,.,TGTGCCAGTACCCCCCGGTTGGCAGGGGTAACTGAAGCTTTCTTT,CASTPRLAGVTEAFF
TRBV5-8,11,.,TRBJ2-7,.,TGTGCCAGCAGCTCCTACTACGAGCAGTACTTC,CASSSYYEQYF
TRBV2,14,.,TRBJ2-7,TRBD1,TGTGCCAGCAGCAACAGGGGAATTCGGGACGAGCAGTACTTC,CASSNRGIRDEQYF
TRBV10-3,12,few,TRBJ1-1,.,TGTGCCATCAGTGACCCGAAAGGAGGGGTTATCTTT,CAISDPKGGVIF
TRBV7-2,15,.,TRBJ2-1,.,TGTGCCAGCAGCTTACGGGACATCTTATACAATGAGCAGTTCTTC,CASSLRDILYNEQFF
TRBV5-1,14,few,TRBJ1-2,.,TGCGCCAGCAGCTGGGACGGACAGAACTATGGCTACACCTTC,CASSWDGQNYGYTF
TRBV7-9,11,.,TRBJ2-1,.,TGTGCCAGCAGCTCGGGGGTTGAGCAGTTCTTC,CASSSGVEQFF
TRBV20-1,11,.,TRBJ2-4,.,TGCAGTGCTAGCGGCGGGAACTCCAAGTACTTC,CSASGGNSKYF
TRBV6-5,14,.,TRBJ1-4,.,TGTGCCAGCAGTTCGTCCGCGACAGTACGTCAGCTGTTTTTT,CASSSSATVRQLFF
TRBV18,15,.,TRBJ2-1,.,TGTGCCAGCTCACCACTCGGGACTGGTCTGGGAGAGCAGTTCTTC,CASSPLGTGLGEQFF
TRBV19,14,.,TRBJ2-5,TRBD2,TGTGCCAGTGGCCCCGGGACTATCCAAGAGACCCAGTACTTC,CASGPGTIQETQYF
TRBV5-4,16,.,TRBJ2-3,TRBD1,TGTGCCAGCAGCTTAGGACAGGGATCGAGCACAGATACGCAGTATTTT,CASSLGQGSSTDTQYF
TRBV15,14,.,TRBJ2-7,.,TGTGCCACCAGCGGAGGAGGGAGCTCCTACGAGCAGTACTTC,CATSGGGSSYEQYF
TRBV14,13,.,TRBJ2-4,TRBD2,TGTGCCAGCCGAGGACTAGCGGAAAACATTCAGTACTTC,CASRGLAENIQYF
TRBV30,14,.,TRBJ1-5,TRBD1,TGTGCCTGGGCCGGACAGGGGGTAACGCAGCCCCAGCATTTT,CAWAGQGVTQPQHF
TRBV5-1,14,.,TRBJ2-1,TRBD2,TGCGCCAGCAGCTTGACCAGCGGGGGAGGGGAACAGTTCTTC,CASSLTSGGGEQFF
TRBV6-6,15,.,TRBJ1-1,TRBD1,TGTGCCAGCAGCATCGGAACAGGGGTGAACACTGAAGCTTTCTTT,CASSIGTGVNTEAFF
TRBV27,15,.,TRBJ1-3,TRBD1,TGTGCCAGCAGGTCGACAGGGGAAGGTGGAAACACCATATATTTT,CASRSTGEGGNTIYF
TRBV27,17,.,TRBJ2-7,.,TGTGCCAGCAGTTTAAAATTAGGGACCGGACTGACCTACGAGCAGTACTTC,CASSLKLGTGLTYEQYF
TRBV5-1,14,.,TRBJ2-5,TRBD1,TGCGCCAGCAGCCCGCAGGGGGCGAAGGAGACCCAGTACTTC,CASSPQGAKETQYF
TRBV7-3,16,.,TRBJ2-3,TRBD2,TGTGCCAGCAGCTCCCTGGCGGGAGGTGACACAGATACGCAGTATTTT,CASSSLAGGDTDTQYF
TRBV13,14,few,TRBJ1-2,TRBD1,TGTGCCAGCAGCCCCGGGACAGGATCGGGTGGCTACACCTTC,CASSPGTGSGGYTF
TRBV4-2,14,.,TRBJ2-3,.,TGTGCCAGCAGCCGGGAGAGTGGAACAGATACGCAGTATTTT,CASSRESGTDTQYF
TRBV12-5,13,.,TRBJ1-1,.,TGTGCTAGTGGTTTGTGGGCGAACACTGAAGCTTTCTTT,CASGLWANTEAFF
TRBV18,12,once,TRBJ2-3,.,TGTGCCAGCTCGTCCACCAAAGATACGCAGTATTTT,CASSSTKDTQYF
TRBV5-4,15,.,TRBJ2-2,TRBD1,TGTGCCAGCAGCTGGACAGGGGGTAATACCGGGGAGCTGTTTTTT,CASSWTGGNTGELFF
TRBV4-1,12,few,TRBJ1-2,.,TGCGCCAGCAGCCCCCGGGGGAGTGGCTACACCTTC,CASSPRGSGYTF
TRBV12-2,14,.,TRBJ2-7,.,TGTGCAAGTCGCTTATCGGGACAGGGGTACGAGCAGTACTTC,CASRLSGQGYEQYF
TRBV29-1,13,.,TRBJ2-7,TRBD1,TGCAGCGTCAGACAGGGGGGCTCCTACGAGCAGTACTTC,CSVRQGGSYEQYF
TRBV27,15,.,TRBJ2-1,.,TGTGCCAGCAGTTTACGAGTCCCCCTGGGAAATGAGCAGTTCTTC,CASSLRVPLGNEQFF
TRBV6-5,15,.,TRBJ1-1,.,TGTGCCAGCAGTTTCGGGGGATTAAGGAACACTGAAGCTTTCTTT,CASSFGGLRNTEAFF
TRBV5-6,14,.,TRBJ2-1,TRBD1,TGTGCCAGCAGCTTTCGGGACAGGGGGCATGAGCAGTTCTTC,CASSFRDRGHEQFF
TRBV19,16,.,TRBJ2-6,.,TGTGCCAGTAGTATGGGCGGTATGTCTGGGGCCAACGTCCTGACTTTC,CASSMGGMSGANVLTF
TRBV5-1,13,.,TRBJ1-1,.,TGCGCCAGCAGCGTGTCAGGGGTCGGTGAAGCTTTCTTT,CASSVSGVGEAFF
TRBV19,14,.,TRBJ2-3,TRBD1,TGTGCCAGTGGTTGGACAGGCTCCACAGATACGCAGTATTTT,CASGWTGSTDTQYF
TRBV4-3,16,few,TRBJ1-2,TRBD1,TGCGCCAGCAGCCAAGAAGTGGCAGCCAGGGGGTATGGCTACACCTTC,CASSQEVAARGYGYTF
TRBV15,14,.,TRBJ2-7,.,TGTGCCACCAGCAGAGATGGGGACTCCTACGAGCAGTACTTC,CATSRDGDSYEQYF
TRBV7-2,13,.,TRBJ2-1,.,TGTGCCAGCAGCTTTCCGGGACGCCACGTGCAGTTCTTC,CASSFPGRHVQFF
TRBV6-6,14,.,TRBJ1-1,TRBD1,TGTGCCAGCAAACCCGGACAGGGGGCCGCTGAAGCTTTCTTT,CASKPGQGAAEAFF
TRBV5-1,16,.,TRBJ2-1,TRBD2,TGCGCCAGCAGCCCCTCCGGGACTACCGAGGGGCGTGAGCAGTTCTTC,CASSPSGTTEGREQFF
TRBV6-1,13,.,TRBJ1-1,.,TGTGCCAGCATGGTGATGGTGAACACTGAAGCTTTCTTT,CASMVMVNTEAFF